This entry is about one T cell receptor (beta chain). In the original analysis: How many nucleated cells were present was estimated from reference gene primer amplification. Only in-frame clones appear in the TCRdb table, and some are missing; sequencing was by immunoSEQ multiplex PCR. The V and J calls and clone size are taken from that table; D and trimming were inferred from the DNA. The sample carries approximately 150,000 clones, roughly 78% recorded once. This sample is drawn from a study of blood T cell repertoires in COVID-19. Study overall: PBMCs, B-cell-depleted T cells, or T cells were the source of the cDNA or gDNA that made up the material.

V was shortened by 0 bases and J by 2 bases, with 14 bases between the two germline ends. Germline V lookup: CDR1 MGHRA, CDR2 YSYEKL. This CDR3 contains 16 residues. This chain uses TRBV4-1 with TRBJ2-7; TRBD2 might be the D (6 bases). This receptor was obtained from a woman between 65 and 79 years old in a cohort exposed to, infected with or recovered from COVID-19 (not recorded which). Sequences were obtained from PBMCs or T cells enriched from blood (not recorded which). CDR3: CASSQERGAETYEQYF. The DNA for the CDR3 is TGCGCCAGCAGCCAAGAACGCGGGGCCGAGACCTACGAGCAGTACTTC.